The clone carrying this TCR beta chain was picked up a small number of times. What it binds is unknown. Assay used: immunoSEQ multiplex PCR; TCRdb lists only in-frame clones, some missing. The sample lists over 85,000 clones; around 97% were seen once. This record comes from a study of siplizumab effects on memory and regulatory T cells. Findings and limits, study-wide: Alloreactive CD4+ clones that could be mapped were on average approximately 69% Treg-derived with siplizumab, against around 27% in controls. Naive T cells were seemingly more diverse than memory cells, and major contributions to the alloresponse seemed to be made by them.

Using a few donor pairs, the authors sequenced unstimulated naive, memory, effector memory and TEMRA subsets. The source material was naive CD4+ T cells sorted from blood. This receptor was obtained from a human donor in good health.

CDR3 nucleotide sequence: TGCGCCAGCAGCCAAGACCTCGCTAGCTACACCTTC. Residues: CASSQDLASYTF. The chain has TRBV4-3 and TRBJ1-2, with no clear D. From germline, CDR1 is LGHNA and CDR2 YSLEER. The CDR3 runs 12 residues. The V end was cut by 0 bases, the J end by 9 bases, with 8 bases between.